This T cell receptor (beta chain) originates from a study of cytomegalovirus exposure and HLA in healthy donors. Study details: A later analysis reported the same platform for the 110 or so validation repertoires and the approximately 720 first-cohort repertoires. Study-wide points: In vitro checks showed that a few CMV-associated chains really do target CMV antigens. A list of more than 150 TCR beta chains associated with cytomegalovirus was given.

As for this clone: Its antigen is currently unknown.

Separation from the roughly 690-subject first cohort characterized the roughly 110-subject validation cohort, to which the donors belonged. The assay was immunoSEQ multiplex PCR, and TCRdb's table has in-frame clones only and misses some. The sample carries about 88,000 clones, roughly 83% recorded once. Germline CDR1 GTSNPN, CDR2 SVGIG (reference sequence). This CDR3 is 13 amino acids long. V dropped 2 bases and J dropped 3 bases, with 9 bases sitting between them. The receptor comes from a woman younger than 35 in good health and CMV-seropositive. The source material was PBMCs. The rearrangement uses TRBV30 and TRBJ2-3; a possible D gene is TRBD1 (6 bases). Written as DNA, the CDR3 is TGTGCCTGGAGTCAGGGGCCGACAGATACGCAGTATTTT. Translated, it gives CAWSQGPTDTQYF.